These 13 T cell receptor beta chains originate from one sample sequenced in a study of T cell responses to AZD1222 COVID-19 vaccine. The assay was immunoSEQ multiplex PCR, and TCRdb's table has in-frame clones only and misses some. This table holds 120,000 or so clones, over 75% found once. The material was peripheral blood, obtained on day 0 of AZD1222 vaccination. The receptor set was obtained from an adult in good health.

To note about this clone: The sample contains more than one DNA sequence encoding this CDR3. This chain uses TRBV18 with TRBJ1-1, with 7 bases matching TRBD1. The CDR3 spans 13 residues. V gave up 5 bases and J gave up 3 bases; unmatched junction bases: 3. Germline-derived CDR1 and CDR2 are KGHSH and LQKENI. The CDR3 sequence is CASSRQGDTEAFF. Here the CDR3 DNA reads TGTGCCAGCTCAAGACAGGGAGACACTGAAGCTTTCTTT.

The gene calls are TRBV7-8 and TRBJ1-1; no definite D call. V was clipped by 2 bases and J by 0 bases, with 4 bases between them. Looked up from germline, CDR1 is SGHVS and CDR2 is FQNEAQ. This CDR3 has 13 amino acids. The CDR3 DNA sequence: TGTGCCAGCAGCTTAAGTGTGAACACTGAAGCTTTCTTT. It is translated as CASSLSVNTEAFF.

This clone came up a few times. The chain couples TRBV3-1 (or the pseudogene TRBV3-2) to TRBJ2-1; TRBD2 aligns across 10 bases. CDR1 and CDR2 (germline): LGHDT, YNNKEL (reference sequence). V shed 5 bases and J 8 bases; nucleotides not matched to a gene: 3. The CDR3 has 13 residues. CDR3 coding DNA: TGTGCCAGCAGCTCCCTAGCGGGGGATGAGCAGTTCTTC. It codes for CASSSLAGDEQFF.

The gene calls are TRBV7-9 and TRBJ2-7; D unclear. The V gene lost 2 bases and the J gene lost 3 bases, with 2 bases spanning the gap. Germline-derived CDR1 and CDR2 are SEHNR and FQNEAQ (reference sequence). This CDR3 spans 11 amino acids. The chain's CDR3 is CASSLLYEQYF. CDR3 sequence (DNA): TGTGCCAGCAGCTTACTCTACGAGCAGTACTTC.

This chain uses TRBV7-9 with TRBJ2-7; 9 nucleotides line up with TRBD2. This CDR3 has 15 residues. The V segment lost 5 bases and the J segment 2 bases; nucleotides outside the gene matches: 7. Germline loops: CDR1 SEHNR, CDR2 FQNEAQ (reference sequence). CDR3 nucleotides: TGTGCCAGCAGCCTGATGGCTAGCGGGACCTACGAGCAGTACTTC. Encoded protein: CASSLMASGTYEQYF.

The CDR3 sequence is CASSQETGGSYGYTF. The CDR3 DNA reads as TGTGCCAGCAGCCAAGAAACAGGGGGGTCCTATGGCTACACCTTC. This chain joins TRBV4-2 and TRBJ1-2; 8 bases agree with TRBD1. This CDR3 has 15 residues. Germline-derived CDR1 and CDR2 are LGHNA and YNFKEQ. The V and J ends lost 0 bases and 4 bases, in that order; junction bases with no gene match: 4.

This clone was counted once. The CDR3 reads CASNPSVRRAGTEAFF. DNA for the CDR3: TGTGCCAGCAACCCGTCCGTCCGCAGGGCGGGAACTGAAGCTTTCTTT. The chain uses TRBV2 and TRBJ1-1; possibly TRBD1 for D (5 bases). This CDR3 region has 16 residues. Trimming cost V 7 bases and J 5 bases, with 23 bases left between them. Germline V CDR1 and CDR2: SNHLY, FYNNEI.

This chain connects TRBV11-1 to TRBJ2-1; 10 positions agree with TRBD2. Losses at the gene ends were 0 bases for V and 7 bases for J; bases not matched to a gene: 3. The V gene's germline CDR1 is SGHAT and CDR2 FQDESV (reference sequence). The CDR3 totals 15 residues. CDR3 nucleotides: TGTGCCAGCAGCTTAGCTAGCGGGAGGACAAATGAGCAGTTCTTC. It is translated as CASSLASGRTNEQFF.

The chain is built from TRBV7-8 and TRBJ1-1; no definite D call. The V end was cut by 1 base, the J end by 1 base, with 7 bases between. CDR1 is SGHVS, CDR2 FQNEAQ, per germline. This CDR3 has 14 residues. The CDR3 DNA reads TGTGCCAGCAGCTTAGATACTGGGAACACTGAAGCTTTCTTT. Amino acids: CASSLDTGNTEAFF.

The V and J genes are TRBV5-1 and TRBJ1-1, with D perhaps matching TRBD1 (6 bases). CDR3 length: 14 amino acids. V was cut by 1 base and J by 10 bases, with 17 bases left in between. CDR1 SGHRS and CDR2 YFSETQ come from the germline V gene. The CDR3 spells CASSLSEGVGLAFF. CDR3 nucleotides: TGCGCCAGCAGCTTGTCCGAGGGGGTGGGTTTAGCTTTCTTT.

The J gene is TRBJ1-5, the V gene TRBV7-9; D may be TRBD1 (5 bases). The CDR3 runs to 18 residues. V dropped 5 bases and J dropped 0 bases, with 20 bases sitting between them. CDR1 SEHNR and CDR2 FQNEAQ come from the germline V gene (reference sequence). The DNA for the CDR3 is TGTGCCAGCAGCCCCGGCCAGGGTGTTCAAGATAGCAATCAGCCCCAGCATTTT. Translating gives CASSPGQGVQDSNQPQHF.

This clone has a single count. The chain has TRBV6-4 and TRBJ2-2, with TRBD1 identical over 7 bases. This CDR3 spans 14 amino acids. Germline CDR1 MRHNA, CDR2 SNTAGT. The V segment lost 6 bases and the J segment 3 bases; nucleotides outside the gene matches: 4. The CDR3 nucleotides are TGTGCCAGCAGACAGGGGTCGGACACCGGGGAGCTGTTTTTT. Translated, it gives CASRQGSDTGELFF.

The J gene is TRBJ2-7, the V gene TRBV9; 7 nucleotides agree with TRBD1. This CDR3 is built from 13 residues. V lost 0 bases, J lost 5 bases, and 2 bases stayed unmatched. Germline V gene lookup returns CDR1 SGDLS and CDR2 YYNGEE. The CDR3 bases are TGTGCCAGCAGCGTAGGACAGGGCAACGAGCAGTACTTC. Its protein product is CASSVGQGNEQYF.